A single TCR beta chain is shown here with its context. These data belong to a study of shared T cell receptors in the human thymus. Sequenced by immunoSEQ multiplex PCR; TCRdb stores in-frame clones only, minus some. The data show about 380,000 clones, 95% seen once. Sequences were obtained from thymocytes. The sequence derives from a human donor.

CDR3 DNA sequence: TGTGCCAGCATCCCTCTGACAGGATCCAACTATGGCTACACCTTC. Translation gives CASIPLTGSNYGYTF. V gene TRBV6-1 combines with J gene TRBJ1-2, with D maybe TRBD1 (6 bases). Germline V lookup: CDR1 MNHNS, CDR2 SASEGT. With 7 bases removed from V and 2 bases from J, the gap between germline ends came to 17 bases. The CDR3 has 15 amino acids.